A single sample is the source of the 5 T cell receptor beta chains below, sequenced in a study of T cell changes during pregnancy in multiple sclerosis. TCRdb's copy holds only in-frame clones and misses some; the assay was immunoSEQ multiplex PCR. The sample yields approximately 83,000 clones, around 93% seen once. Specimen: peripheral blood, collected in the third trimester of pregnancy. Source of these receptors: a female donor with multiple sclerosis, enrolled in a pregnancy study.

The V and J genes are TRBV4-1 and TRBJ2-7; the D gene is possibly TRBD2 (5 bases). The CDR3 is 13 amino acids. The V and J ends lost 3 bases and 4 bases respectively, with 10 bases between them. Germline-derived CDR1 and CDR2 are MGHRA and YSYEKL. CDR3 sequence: CASSHLEGYEQYF. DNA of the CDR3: TGCGCCAGCAGCCACCTTGAGGGTTACGAGCAGTACTTC.

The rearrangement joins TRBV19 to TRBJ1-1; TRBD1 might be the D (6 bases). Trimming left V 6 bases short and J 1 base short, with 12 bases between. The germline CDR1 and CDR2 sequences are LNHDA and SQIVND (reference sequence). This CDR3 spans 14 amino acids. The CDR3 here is CASRPGQTNTEAFF. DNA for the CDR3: TGTGCCAGTAGGCCCGGACAGACGAACACTGAAGCTTTCTTT. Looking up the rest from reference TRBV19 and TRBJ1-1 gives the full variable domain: DGGITQSPKYLFRKEGQNVTLSCEQNLNHDAMYWYRQDPGQGLRLIYYSQIVNDFQKGDIAEGYSVSREKKESFPLTVTSAQKNPTAFYLCASRPGQTNTEAFFGQGTRLTVV.

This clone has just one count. The CDR3 DNA follows: TGTGCCAGCAGCTTGGCAGGGACAGGAAAACTGTTTTTT. This codes for CASSLAGTGKLFF. The J gene is TRBJ1-4, the V gene TRBV5-8; 8 positions match TRBD1. Germline CDR1 and CDR2: SGHTS and YDEGEE. The CDR3 runs 13 residues. The ends lost 0 bases at V and 10 bases at J; junction bases unmatched: 2.

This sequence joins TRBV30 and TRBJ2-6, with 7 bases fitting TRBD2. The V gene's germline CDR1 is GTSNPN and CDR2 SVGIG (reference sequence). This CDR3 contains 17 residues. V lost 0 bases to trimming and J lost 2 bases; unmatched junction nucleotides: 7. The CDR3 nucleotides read TGTGCCTGGAGTGTCGGGGGGAATTGGGCTGGGGCCAACGTCCTGACTTTC. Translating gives CAWSVGGNWAGANVLTF.

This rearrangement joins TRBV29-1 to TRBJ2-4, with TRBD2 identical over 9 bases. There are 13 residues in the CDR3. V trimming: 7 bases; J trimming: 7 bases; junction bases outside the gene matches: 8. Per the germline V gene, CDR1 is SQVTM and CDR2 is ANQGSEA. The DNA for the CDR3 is TGCAGCGCCTATAGCGGGAGCGGGAACATTCAGTACTTC. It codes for CSAYSGSGNIQYF.